The 5 T cell receptor beta chains reported below all come from one sample, sequenced in a study of blood T cell repertoires in COVID-19. Clones were read by immunoSEQ multiplex PCR, and TCRdb kept only the in-frame ones, dropping some. The table shows approximately 500,000 clones, with nearly 90% occurring only once. The sample comprised peripheral blood. These receptors were taken from a man younger than 35 with COVID-19, enrolled during active disease.

The rearrangement links TRBV3-1 (or the pseudogene TRBV3-2) to TRBJ2-3; the match to TRBD2 covers 9 bases. Germline CDR1 LGHDT, CDR2 YNNKEL (reference sequence). J gave up 6 bases and V 2 bases, and 6 bases lay outside the gene matches. CDR3 length equals 15 residues. The CDR3 nucleotides read TGTGCCAGCAGCCAACTAGCGGGGTCCTTCGATACGCAGTATTTT. It translates to CASSQLAGSFDTQYF.

This chain joins TRBV4-1 and TRBJ2-3, with 7 bases that match TRBD1. The ends lost 0 bases at V and 1 base at J; junction bases unmatched: 1. The germline V gene has CDR1 MGHRA and CDR2 YSYEKL. The CDR3 runs 15 residues. The CDR3 bases are TGCGCCAGCAGCCAAGAAGGGACAGGCACAGATACGCAGTATTTT. Amino acid sequence: CASSQEGTGTDTQYF.

The chain has TRBV15 and TRBJ2-1; 12 bases align to TRBD2. CDR1 is LNHNV, CDR2 YYDKDF, per germline (reference sequence). V was pared by 1 base and J by 3 bases, with 10 bases of the junction left unmatched. The CDR3 length is 19 residues. CDR3 sequence: CATSRGQTSGGTIYNEQFF. The CDR3 DNA sequence: TGTGCCACCAGCAGAGGGCAGACTAGCGGGGGTACGATCTACAATGAGCAGTTCTTC.

The V and J genes are TRBV3-1 (or the pseudogene TRBV3-2) and TRBJ1-3; 9 bases map to TRBD1. Germline-derived CDR1 and CDR2 are LGHDT and YNNKEL (reference sequence). The CDR3 length is 17 residues. V lost 5 bases to trimming and J lost 1 base; unmatched junction nucleotides: 9. CDR3 coding DNA: TGTGCCAGCAGCGCCCGGGACAGGGAAGGGTCTGGAAACACCATATATTTT. Amino acid sequence: CASSARDREGSGNTIYF.

The chain employs TRBV5-1 and TRBJ2-3; TRBD1 matches at 10 bases. CDR1 is SGHRS and CDR2 is YFSETQ in the germline V gene. The CDR3 is made up of 15 amino acids. Germline trimming cut 6 bases from V and 6 bases from J; bases unmatched to any gene: 10. This chain's CDR3 is CASTTGTGVSDTQYF. Here the CDR3 DNA reads TGCGCCAGCACTACCGGGACAGGGGTCTCCGATACGCAGTATTTT.